These 28 T cell receptor beta chains originate from one sample sequenced in a study of blood T cell repertoires in COVID-19. Measured with immunoSEQ multiplex PCR; TCRdb has only the in-frame clones, and not every one. In the table there are about 220,000 clones, 83% of which are singletons. The sample consisted of PBMCs or T cells enriched from blood (not recorded which). These receptors all come from a woman between 50 and 59 years old who had been exposed to COVID-19.

The chain links TRBV5-1 to TRBJ2-7; D is unclear. In germline, CDR1 is SGHRS, CDR2 YFSETQ. Trimming stripped 4 bases from V and 3 bases from J, with 8 bases between. This CDR3 has 12 amino acids. CDR3: CASSPGSYEQYF. The CDR3 DNA sequence: TGCGCCAGCAGCCCTGGCAGCTACGAGCAGTACTTC.

The table lists this clone with a few counts. The chain recombines TRBV19 with TRBJ2-3; no reliable D call. Looked up from germline, CDR1 is LNHDA and CDR2 is SQIVND (reference sequence). This CDR3 spans 12 amino acids. Trimming removed 5 bases from V and 6 bases from J, with 9 bases in between. CDR3 residues: CASSVTLDTQYF. In DNA form, the CDR3 reads TGTGCCAGTAGTGTGACTCTCGATACGCAGTATTTT.

The chain combines TRBV18 with TRBJ2-5, with TRBD2 as a possible D gene (5 bases). The V gene lost 4 bases and the J gene lost 2 bases, with 11 bases spanning the gap. The CDR3 extends over 14 amino acids. Germline CDR1 KGHSH, CDR2 LQKENI. The CDR3 protein is CASSLRAEQETQYF. As DNA, the CDR3 is TGTGCCAGCTCACTGCGAGCGGAGCAAGAGACCCAGTACTTC.

This clone was observed a few times. This sample includes further DNA sequences coding for the same CDR3. The chain couples TRBV18 to TRBJ1-1; D call uncertain. The germline V and J ends were trimmed by 3 bases and 1 base, with 6 bases remaining between them. This CDR3 has 13 residues. Germline CDR1 reads KGHSH; CDR2 reads LQKENI. The CDR3 spells CASSPAGNTEAFF. The CDR3 DNA reads TGTGCCAGCTCACCGGCTGGGAACACTGAAGCTTTCTTT.

The V and J genes are TRBV5-4 and TRBJ2-7; no definite D call. Deletions cut 0 bases from V and 5 bases from J, with 12 bases between. This CDR3 has 14 residues. CDR1 is SGHNT and CDR2 is YYREEE in the germline V gene (reference sequence). This CDR3 reads CASSLADQANEQYF. For the CDR3, the DNA is TGTGCCAGCAGCTTGGCAGACCAGGCCAACGAGCAGTACTTC.

The count of this clone is one. The rearrangement joins TRBV9 to TRBJ1-2, with a possible D match to TRBD1 (6 bases). CDR1 and CDR2 (germline): SGDLS, YYNGEE. Trimming removed 3 bases at V and 3 bases at J, with 9 bases between. This CDR3 is 13 amino acids long. The CDR3 sequence is CASSEQGDYGYTF. The CDR3 nucleotides read TGTGCCAGCAGCGAACAGGGTGACTATGGCTACACCTTC.

This chain connects TRBV5-1 to TRBJ2-2; TRBD1 might be the D (5 bases). CDR1 and CDR2 (germline): SGHRS, YFSETQ. The V end lost 0 bases, the J end lost 4 bases, and 16 bases lay between the germline ends. CDR3 length equals 17 residues. The CDR3 region is CASSLVNKGSGTGELFF. CDR3 in DNA: TGCGCCAGCAGCTTGGTTAATAAGGGGTCGGGCACCGGGGAGCTGTTTTTT.

The chain links TRBV27 to TRBJ2-5; 9 nucleotides align to TRBD1. Trimming took 5 bases from V and 4 from J; bases not matched to a gene: 8. Per the germline V gene, CDR1 is MNHEY and CDR2 is SMNVEV (reference sequence). This CDR3 comprises 15 residues. The CDR3 region has the DNA TGTGCCAGCAGTCCTCGGACAGGGGCGATAGAGACCCAGTACTTC. This translates into CASSPRTGAIETQYF.

This sequence joins TRBV5-8 and TRBJ2-7; 9 bases are a match to TRBD1. There are 15 residues in the CDR3. Losses at the gene ends were 3 bases for V and 2 bases for J; bases not matched to a gene: 6. From germline, CDR1 is SGHTS and CDR2 YDEGEE. CDR3 sequence reads: CASSSERDRAYEQYF. The CDR3 DNA reads TGTGCCAGCAGCTCCGAGCGGGACAGGGCCTACGAGCAGTACTTC.

The gene calls are TRBV15 and TRBJ2-7, with 9 nucleotides matching TRBD1. CDR3 size: 15 residues. Germline V lookup: CDR1 LNHNV, CDR2 YYDKDF (reference sequence). With V trimmed by 3 bases and J by 1 base, 4 bases remained unmatched. This chain's CDR3 is CATSSIDRGSYEQYF. The CDR3 nucleotides are TGTGCCACCAGCAGTATAGACAGGGGGTCCTACGAGCAGTACTTC.

A single count supports this clone. V gene TRBV5-6 combines with J gene TRBJ2-5; TRBD1 matches 12 bases. Germline V gives CDR1 SGHDT, CDR2 YYEEEE. J gave up 5 bases and V 4 bases, and 15 bases lay outside the gene matches. The CDR3 extends over 18 amino acids. CDR3 region: CASSLRSGQGARGETQYF. The CDR3, as DNA: TGTGCCAGCAGCCTCCGCTCGGGACAGGGGGCGCGTGGGGAGACCCAGTACTTC.

This clone was seen once. The CDR3 nucleotides are TGTGCCAGCAGTTTAACGACTAGCGTGGATGAGCAGTTCTTC. Translation: CASSLTTSVDEQFF. The chain joins TRBV28 to TRBJ2-1; 8 nucleotides line up with TRBD2. The CDR3 is 14 residues long. The V gene's germline CDR1 is MDHEN and CDR2 SYDVKM. Germline trimming cut 2 bases from V and 8 bases from J; bases unmatched to any gene: 5.

The chain couples TRBV10-2 to TRBJ1-4, with D perhaps matching TRBD1 (6 bases). The CDR3 totals 15 residues. Trimming cost V 0 bases and J 8 bases, with 13 bases left between them. Germline CDR1 and CDR2: WSHSY and SAAADI. For the CDR3, the DNA is TGCGCCAGCAGTGAGTCACAGGGCATGAAAGAAAAACTGTTTTTT. It yields the protein CASSESQGMKEKLFF.

The rearrangement links TRBV6-5 to TRBJ1-2; 10 nucleotides match TRBD1. The ends lost 7 bases at V and 2 bases at J; junction bases unmatched: 7. Germline V gene sequence: CDR1 MNHEY, CDR2 SVGAGI. CDR3 size: 15 residues. Here the CDR3 reads CASTVDRGDNYGYTF. CDR3 bases: TGTGCCAGCACCGTGGACAGGGGGGACAACTATGGCTACACCTTC.

The count of this clone is one. This chain connects TRBV7-2 to TRBJ1-2, with D perhaps matching TRBD1 (5 bases). The germline V gene has CDR1 SGHTA and CDR2 FQGNSA. This CDR3 is 14 amino acids long. Trimming cost V 5 bases and J 4 bases, with 14 bases left between them. CDR3 nucleotides: TGTGCCAGCAGCGAATTTACAGGTGCCTATGGCTACACCTTC. Translating gives CASSEFTGAYGYTF.

This clone was seen once. The chain couples TRBV19 to TRBJ2-2; TRBD1 might be the D (5 bases). The CDR3 loop spans 16 amino acids. Trimming stripped 3 bases from V and 0 bases from J, with 11 bases between. Germline loops: CDR1 LNHDA, CDR2 SQIVND (reference sequence). In DNA form, the CDR3 reads TGTGCCAGTAGTATTCCGACAGTATCGAACACCGGGGAGCTGTTTTTT. Its protein product is CASSIPTVSNTGELFF.

J is TRBJ2-3 and V is TRBV10-3, with 7 bases aligning to TRBD2. V lost 8 bases to trimming and J lost 1 base; unmatched junction nucleotides: 6. Germline-derived CDR1 and CDR2 are ENHRY and SYGVKD. CDR3 length equals 14 residues. CDR3 DNA sequence: TGTGCCATCCGACATGGGGGGGGCACAGATACGCAGTATTTT. Amino acids: CAIRHGGGTDTQYF.

This chain uses TRBV7-2 with TRBJ2-7; 7 positions agree with TRBD1. CDR3 size: 16 residues. The trim removed 1 base at V and 7 bases at J, leaving 13 bases unmatched. The V gene's germline CDR1 is SGHTA and CDR2 FQGNSA. The CDR3 coding sequence is TGTGCCAGCAGCTTAGTGGGACAGTGGGGCAGGATAGAGCAGTACTTC. Translating gives CASSLVGQWGRIEQYF.

A single count supports this clone. This sequence joins TRBV25-1 and TRBJ1-1; TRBD1 agrees at 8 bases. Per germline, CDR1 MGHDK and CDR2 SYGVNS. The CDR3 length is 15 residues. Unmatched junction bases numbered 11, after V lost 6 bases and J lost 5 bases. CDR3 DNA: TGTGCCAGCAGCCCCCAATCACAGGGGGGGACTGAAGCTTTCTTT. Amino acid sequence: CASSPQSQGGTEAFF.

The chain is built from TRBV7-3 and TRBJ1-2, with D perhaps matching TRBD1 (6 bases). Germline values: CDR1 SGHTA, CDR2 FQGTGA. CDR3 length equals 14 residues. V shed 8 bases and J shed 6 bases, with 19 bases lying between them. The CDR3 nucleotides are TGTGCCAGCGGAACAGGGTGGGGTGAAGATGGCTACACCTTC. Residues: CASGTGWGEDGYTF.

V is TRBV5-8 and J is TRBJ2-3, with TRBD2 matching over 12 bases. This CDR3 has 14 residues. J gave up 7 bases and V 4 bases, and 4 bases lay outside the gene matches. Germline loops: CDR1 SGHTS, CDR2 YDEGEE. The CDR3 nucleotides read TGTGCCAGCAGCCTAGCGGGGGGGCGACATACGCAGTATTTT. It yields the protein CASSLAGGRHTQYF.

This chain connects TRBV9 to TRBJ2-3, with D possibly TRBD1 on 5 matching bases. CDR1 and CDR2 (germline): SGDLS, YYNGEE. The CDR3 totals 14 residues. V lost 2 bases and J lost 2, with 9 bases in between. CDR3 in amino acids: CASSVTEDTDTQYF. CDR3 bases: TGTGCCAGCAGCGTGACAGAGGACACAGATACGCAGTATTTT.

The chain combines TRBV5-5 with TRBJ1-1, with 7 bases matching TRBD1. This CDR3 region has 14 residues. Germline assignment: CDR1 SGHKS and CDR2 YYEKEE (reference sequence). V was clipped by 5 bases and J by 5 bases; unmatched bases: 9. The CDR3 reads CASRQTPGGTEAFF. The DNA for the CDR3 is TGTGCCAGCAGGCAAACGCCAGGGGGGACTGAAGCTTTCTTT.

The sample holds a few counts of this clone. V gene TRBV28 combines with J gene TRBJ1-2; 7 bases agree with TRBD1. J gave up 4 bases and V 7 bases, and 12 bases lay outside the gene matches. CDR1 MDHEN and CDR2 SYDVKM come from the germline V gene. The CDR3 has 15 amino acids. CDR3 bases: TGTGCCAGCACCCCACCGGGACAGAGAGTCTATGGCTACACCTTC. Its protein product is CASTPPGQRVYGYTF.

The J gene is TRBJ2-3, the V gene TRBV7-2; TRBD1 agrees at 7 bases. CDR1 SGHTA and CDR2 FQGNSA come from the germline V gene. The CDR3 runs to 16 residues. Trimming took 1 base from V and 4 from J; bases not matched to a gene: 8. The CDR3 spells CASSLVGTVSSDTQYF. CDR3 nucleotide sequence: TGTGCCAGCAGCTTAGTAGGGACAGTATCATCAGATACGCAGTATTTT. Drawing the rest from reference TRBV7-2 and TRBJ2-3, the complete variable domain is GAGVSQSPSNKVTEKGKDVELRCDPISGHTALYWYRQSLGQGLEFLIYFQGNSAPDKSGLPSDRFSAERTGGSVSTLTIQRTQQEDSAVYLCASSLVGTVSSDTQYFGPGTRLTVL.

On this clone itself: Other DNA sequences in this specimen translate into the identical CDR3. The chain carries TRBV7-9 and TRBJ2-7; possible D gene TRBD2, 5 bases. CDR1 SEHNR and CDR2 FQNEAQ come from the germline V gene (reference sequence). V shed 4 bases and J shed 1 base, with 11 bases lying between them. The CDR3 contains 14 residues. Here the CDR3 DNA reads TGTGCCAGCAGCTCCTGGACTGGGTCCTACGAGCAGTACTTC. Translating gives CASSSWTGSYEQYF.

This clone was counted a few times. V and J are TRBV9 and TRBJ2-1, with 9 bases matching TRBD2. The V gene's germline CDR1 is SGDLS and CDR2 YYNGEE. This CDR3 contains 16 residues. V gave up 4 bases and J gave up 8 bases; unmatched junction bases: 13. As DNA, the CDR3 is TGTGCCAGCAGCCGCGGTAGCGGGGGCTCGGGGTATGAGCAGTTCTTC. This gives the protein CASSRGSGGSGYEQFF.

This chain connects TRBV6-2 or TRBV6-3 to TRBJ1-1; D is undetermined. CDR1 and CDR2 from the germline V gene are MNHEY and SVGEGT. Trimming cost V 2 bases and J 2 bases, with 9 bases left between them. The CDR3 is 14 residues long. The CDR3 loop is CASSYPAFNTEAFF. CDR3 in DNA: TGTGCCAGCAGTTACCCAGCGTTTAACACTGAAGCTTTCTTT.